This TCR beta chain was obtained from a study of regulatory and conventional T cells in RAG deficiency. Profiled with immunoSEQ multiplex PCR; TCRdb holds only in-frame clones, not every one. Of 30,000 to 35,000 clones detected, 70% to 90% appear once; the ten largest clones hold 5.4%. With respect to this clone: Its antigen is as yet unknown.

Study results and limitations: These Omenn syndrome Treg sorts may hold peripherally activated cells instead.

Separately, the same data were catalogued under a study of regulatory T cells. That work adds: The PCR used 52 TRBV and 13 TRBJ primers. Regulatory T cells showed the strongest V-J pair restriction and V/J gene skewing among patient repertoires.

Sequencing was carried out using CD8+ T cells sorted from blood. The TCR was taken from a human donor in good health.

In DNA form, the CDR3 reads TGTGCCAGCACAGACGGGGTCCAGATTAACACTGAAGCTTTCTTT. It translates to CASTDGVQINTEAFF. This chain links TRBV11-2 with TRBJ1-1, with D unresolved. The CDR3 spans 15 residues. V lost 7 bases and J 2 bases, leaving 17 bases between the germline ends. The germline V gene has CDR1 SGHAT and CDR2 FQNNGV.